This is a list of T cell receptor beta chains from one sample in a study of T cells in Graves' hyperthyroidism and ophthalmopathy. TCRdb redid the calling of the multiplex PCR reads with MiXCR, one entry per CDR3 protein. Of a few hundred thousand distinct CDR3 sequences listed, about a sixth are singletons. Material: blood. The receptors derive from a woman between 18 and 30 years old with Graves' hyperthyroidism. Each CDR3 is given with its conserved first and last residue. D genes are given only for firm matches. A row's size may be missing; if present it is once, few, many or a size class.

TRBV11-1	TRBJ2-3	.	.	CASSGDTSWGTDTQYF	TGTGCCAGCAGCGGGGACACCAGCTGGGGCACAGATACGCAGTATTTT
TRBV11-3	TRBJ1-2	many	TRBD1	CASSFTGGFNYGYTF	TGTGCCAGCAGCTTCACAGGGGGATTTAACTATGGCTACACCTTC
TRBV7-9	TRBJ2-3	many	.	CASSLVSLYPASTDTQYF	TGTGCCAGCAGCTTAGTCAGCCTTTACCCCGCTAGCACAGATACGCAGTATTTT
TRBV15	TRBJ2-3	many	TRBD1	CATTLGQGYTDTQYF	TGTGCCACCACTCTAGGACAGGGTTACACAGATACGCAGTATTTT
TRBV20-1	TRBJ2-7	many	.	CSAAGTNYEQYF	TGCAGTGCTGCCGGGACAAATTACGAGCAGTACTTC
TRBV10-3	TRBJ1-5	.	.	CAVSESGGQQAQHF	TGTGCCGTCAGTGAGTCAGGAGGCCAGCAGGCCCAGCATTTT
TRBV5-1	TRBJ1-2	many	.	CASSPQTAGNYGYTF	TGCGCCAGCAGCCCACAGACGGCGGGAAACTATGGCTACACCTTC
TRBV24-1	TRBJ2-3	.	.	CATSDFWEFGTQYF	TGTGCCACCAGTGATTTTTGGGAGTTCGGTACGCAGTATTTT
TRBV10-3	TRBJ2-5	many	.	CARSRGFQETQYF	TGTGCCAGGAGCCGGGGCTTTCAAGAGACCCAGTACTTC
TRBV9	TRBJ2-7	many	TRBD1	CASSPGQGGIYEQYF	TGTGCCAGCAGTCCTGGACAGGGGGGGATCTACGAGCAGTACTTC
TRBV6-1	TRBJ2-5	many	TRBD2	CASGPGRALQETQYF	TGTGCCAGCGGCCCTGGGAGGGCCCTCCAAGAGACCCAGTACTTC
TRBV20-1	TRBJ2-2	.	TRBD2	CSARGAGGDTGELFF	TGCAGTGCTAGAGGGGCCGGGGGGGACACCGGGGAGCTGTTTTTT